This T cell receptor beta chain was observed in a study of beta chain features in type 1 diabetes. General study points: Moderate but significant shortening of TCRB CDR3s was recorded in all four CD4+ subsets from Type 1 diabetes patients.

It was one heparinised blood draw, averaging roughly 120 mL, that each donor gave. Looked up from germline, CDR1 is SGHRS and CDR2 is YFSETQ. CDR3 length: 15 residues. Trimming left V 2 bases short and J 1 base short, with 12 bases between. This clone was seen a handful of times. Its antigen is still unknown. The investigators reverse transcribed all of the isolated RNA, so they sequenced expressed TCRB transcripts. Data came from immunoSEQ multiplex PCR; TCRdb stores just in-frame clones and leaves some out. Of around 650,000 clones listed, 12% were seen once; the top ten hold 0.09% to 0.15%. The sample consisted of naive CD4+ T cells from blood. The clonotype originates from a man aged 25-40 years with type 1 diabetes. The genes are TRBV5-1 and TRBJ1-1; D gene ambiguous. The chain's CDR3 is CASSFARDSNTEAFF. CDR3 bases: TGCGCCAGCAGCTTCGCTCGGGATTCGAACACTGAAGCTTTCTTT.